Below, 19 T cell receptor beta chains from the same sample are listed, as sequenced in a study of cytomegalovirus exposure and HLA in healthy donors. In the PCR, 60 Vbeta and 13 Jbeta primers were used. Clones were read by immunoSEQ multiplex PCR, and TCRdb kept only the in-frame ones, dropping some. The repertoire includes over 95,000 clones, 82% of them detected once, and 2.5% sits in the top ten. The specimen was PBMCs. All receptors come from a woman aged 18-30 years in good health and CMV-seronegative.

This clone was seen a handful of times. The genes are TRBV12-2 and TRBJ1-5. TRBV12-2 is described as a pseudogene. This CDR3 spans 15 amino acids. In nucleotides, the CDR3 is TGTGCAAGTCGCTTAGTTTGTGGGGAGGTTCAGCCCCAGCATTTT. Protein: CASRLVCGEVQPQHF.

The chain uses TRBV5-1 and TRBJ2-5; 8 bases are a match to TRBD2. The CDR3 is made up of 15 amino acids. Germline CDR1 SGHRS, CDR2 YFSETQ. Trimming at V came to 4 bases and at J to 5 bases, leaving 10 bases not matched to a gene. CDR3 residues: CASSRGTSLVETQYF. CDR3 DNA sequence: TGCGCCAGCAGCCGGGGGACTAGTTTAGTGGAGACCCAGTACTTC. Based on the CDR3 plus reference TRBV5-1 and TRBJ2-5, the full variable domain is KAGVTQTPRYLIKTRGQQVTLSCSPISGHRSVSWYQQTPGQGLQFLFEYFSETQRNKGNFPGRFSGRQFSNSRSEMNVSTLELGDSALYLCASSRGTSLVETQYFGPGTRLLVL.

The V gene is TRBV7-8, the J gene TRBJ2-7, with a weak D call TRBD1 (5 bases). This CDR3 has 12 amino acids. Germline V gene lookup returns CDR1 SGHVS and CDR2 FQNEAQ. Trimming pared 5 bases from V and 1 base from J, leaving 6 bases between. CDR3 sequence (DNA): TGTGCCAGCAGCCAGGGTTCCTACGAGCAGTACTTC. It yields the protein CASSQGSYEQYF.

As DNA, the CDR3 is TGCAGCGTAACCCCGGGATTTAATGAAAAACTGTTTTTT. Translating gives CSVTPGFNEKLFF. This chain uses TRBV29-1 with TRBJ1-4, with D unclear. The V end was cut by 6 bases, the J end by 4 bases, with 12 bases between. The germline V gene has CDR1 SQVTM and CDR2 ANQGSEA. The CDR3 consists of 13 residues.

The chain recombines TRBV27 with TRBJ2-1; 9 bases match TRBD2. V trimming: 8 bases; J trimming: 10 bases; junction bases outside the gene matches: 9. The CDR3 sequence is 13 residues long. In germline, CDR1 is MNHEY, CDR2 SMNVEV (reference sequence). In DNA, the CDR3 is TGTGCCAGCGGCACTAGCGGGCATTGGGAGCAGTTCTTC. Protein product: CASGTSGHWEQFF.

This chain connects TRBV30 to TRBJ1-2; 7 positions match TRBD1. V gave up 3 bases and J gave up 4 bases; unmatched junction bases: 11. There are 15 residues in the CDR3. The germline V gene encodes CDR1 GTSNPN and CDR2 SVGIG (reference sequence). CDR3 sequence reads: CAWSPLNRGAYGYTF. The DNA of the CDR3 is TGTGCCTGGAGCCCCTTAAACAGGGGAGCCTATGGCTACACCTTC.

This chain links TRBV28 with TRBJ1-1, with 8 bases lining up with TRBD1. Unmatched junction bases numbered 11, after V lost 5 bases and J lost 6 bases. Germline V lookup: CDR1 MDHEN, CDR2 SYDVKM. The CDR3 length is 15 residues. The CDR3 sequence: CASSPMDRDEAEAFF. The CDR3 bases are TGTGCCAGCAGTCCGATGGACAGGGACGAGGCTGAAGCTTTCTTT.

This clone appeared a single time. This chain links TRBV14 with TRBJ1-5, with D unresolved. Looked up from germline, CDR1 is SGHDN and CDR2 is FVKESK. Between the trimmed V and J ends, which lost 0 bases and 9 bases, there was a span of 9 bases. This CDR3 has 13 amino acids. The CDR3 bases are TGTGCCAGCAGCCAAGAGTCGGGGAGGCCCCAGCATTTT. Amino acids: CASSQESGRPQHF. The full variable domain, with the rest looked up from reference TRBV14 and TRBJ1-5, is EAGVTQFPSHSVIEKGQTVTLRCDPISGHDNLYWYRRVMGKEIKFLLHFVKESKQDESGMPNNRFLAERTGGTYSTLKVQPAELEDSGVYFCASSQESGRPQHFGDGTRLSIL.

The V and J genes are TRBV27 and TRBJ2-1; 9 bases map to TRBD2. This CDR3 spans 18 amino acids. Germline CDR1 reads MNHEY; CDR2 reads SMNVEV (reference sequence). V gave up 8 bases and J gave up 9 bases; unmatched junction bases: 23. In nucleotides, the CDR3 is TGTGCCAGCCGAATCCGGACTAGCGAAGGGACGGGGGGAGTTGAGCAGTTCTTC. Translation: CASRIRTSEGTGGVEQFF.

The rearrangement uses TRBV28 and TRBJ2-7; 7 bases align to TRBD1. This CDR3 has 14 amino acids. The V gene's germline CDR1 is MDHEN and CDR2 SYDVKM. J was trimmed by 2 bases and V by 5 bases; bases with no gene match: 6. In nucleotides, the CDR3 is TGTGCCAGCAGTACCCCGGGACAGACCTACGAGCAGTACTTC. Its protein product is CASSTPGQTYEQYF. Full variable domain (outside the CDR3, taken from reference TRBV28 and TRBJ2-7): DVKVTQSSRYLVKRTGEKVFLECVQDMDHENMFWYRQDPGLGLRLIYFSYDVKMKEKGDIPEGYSVSREKKERFSLILESASTNQTSMYLCASSTPGQTYEQYFGPGTRLTVT.

This sequence joins TRBV4-3 and TRBJ1-4, with a tentative D call TRBD1 (5 bases). Trimming pared 5 bases from V and 7 bases from J, leaving 17 bases between. The CDR3 runs to 15 residues. Germline V lookup: CDR1 LGHNA, CDR2 YSLEER. The CDR3 loop is CASSYAGTGGEKLFF. In nucleotides, the CDR3 is TGCGCCAGCAGCTATGCCGGGACGGGGGGTGAAAAACTGTTTTTT.

The chain uses TRBV6-6 and TRBJ2-7; weak D call: TRBD2 (6 bases). Trimming cost V 6 bases and J 11 bases, with 11 bases left between them. Germline loops: CDR1 MNHNY, CDR2 SVGAGI (reference sequence). The CDR3 has 10 residues. The CDR3 DNA is TGTGCCAGCAGGGGCCCGGGGGAGTACTTC. Translated: CASRGPGEYF.

This clone was observed once. The J gene is TRBJ1-5, the V gene TRBV28, with 8 bases lining up with TRBD1. With 4 bases clipped from V and 2 bases from J, the junction kept 7 bases outside the gene matches. Germline CDR1 and CDR2: MDHEN and SYDVKM. The CDR3 has 16 amino acids. CDR3 nucleotides: TGTGCCAGCAGTTACGACCCGGACAGGGGCAATCAGCCCCAGCATTTT. Protein sequence: CASSYDPDRGNQPQHF.

This rearrangement joins TRBV7-2 to TRBJ2-3, with 9 bases lining up with TRBD1. Germline-derived CDR1 and CDR2 are SGHTA and FQGNSA. J was trimmed by 4 bases and V by 1 base; bases with no gene match: 9. The CDR3 spans 17 residues. The CDR3 sequence: CASSLDRYRGRPDTQYF. In DNA, the CDR3 is TGTGCCAGCAGCTTAGATCGTTACAGGGGGCGGCCAGATACGCAGTATTTT.

The chain has TRBV28 and TRBJ2-3; a weak D match, TRBD2 (5 bases). The V end lost 7 bases, the J end lost 6 bases, and 14 bases lay between the germline ends. The CDR3 loop spans 13 amino acids. Germline assignment: CDR1 MDHEN and CDR2 SYDVKM. CDR3 loop: CASKDSAADTQYF. The CDR3 bases are TGTGCCAGCAAGGACTCTGCCGCGGATACGCAGTATTTT.

This chain uses TRBV11-2 with TRBJ1-1; D is possibly TRBD1 (5 bases). CDR3 length: 13 residues. V was shortened by 5 bases and J by 5 bases, with 12 bases between the two germline ends. Germline V CDR1 and CDR2: SGHAT, FQNNGV. The CDR3: CASSRGTVTEAFF. The CDR3 bases are TGTGCCAGCAGCCGCGGGACGGTTACTGAAGCTTTCTTT.

The CDR3 spells CASSLPDNSGNTIYF. The CDR3 region has the DNA TGTGCCAGCAGCCTACCGGACAACTCTGGAAACACCATATATTTT. The chain combines TRBV14 with TRBJ1-3; D perhaps matches TRBD1 (5 bases). Trimming cost V 4 bases and J 0 bases, with 10 bases left between them. The CDR3 runs 15 residues. CDR1 is SGHDN, CDR2 FVKESK, per germline.

This clone is a singleton in its sample. The V call is TRBV20-1, the J call TRBJ1-2; no firm D call. Germline V gene lookup returns CDR1 DFQATT and CDR2 SNEGSKA (reference sequence). V was trimmed by 3 bases and J by 1 base, leaving 3 bases between them. CDR3 size: 11 residues. The CDR3 region is CSASHNYGYTF. Here the CDR3 DNA reads TGCAGTGCTAGTCATAACTATGGCTACACCTTC.

CDR3 nucleotides: TGTGCCAGCAGTCAGGGGATGAACACTGAAGCTTTCTTT. Its protein is CASSQGMNTEAFF. This chain connects TRBV2 to TRBJ1-1; a possible D gene is TRBD1 (6 bases). CDR1 and CDR2 (germline): SNHLY, FYNNEI. CDR3 length: 13 amino acids. V lost 5 bases and J 0 bases, leaving 7 bases between the germline ends.